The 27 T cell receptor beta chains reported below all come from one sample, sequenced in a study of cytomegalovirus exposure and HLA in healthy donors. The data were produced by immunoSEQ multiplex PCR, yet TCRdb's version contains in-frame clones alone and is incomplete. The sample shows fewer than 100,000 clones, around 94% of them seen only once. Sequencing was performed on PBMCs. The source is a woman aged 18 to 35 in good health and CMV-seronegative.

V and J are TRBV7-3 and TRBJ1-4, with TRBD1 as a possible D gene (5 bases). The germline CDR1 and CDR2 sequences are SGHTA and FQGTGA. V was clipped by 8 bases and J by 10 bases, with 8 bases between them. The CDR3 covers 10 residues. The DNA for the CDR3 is TGTGCCAGCTACCAGGGAAAACTGTTTTTT. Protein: CASYQGKLFF.

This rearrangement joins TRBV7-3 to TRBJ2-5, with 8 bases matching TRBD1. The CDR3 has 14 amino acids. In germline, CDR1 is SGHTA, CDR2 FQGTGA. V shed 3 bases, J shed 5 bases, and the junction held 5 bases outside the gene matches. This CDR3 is CASSLSGGAETQYF. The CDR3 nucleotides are TGTGCCAGCAGCTTGTCAGGGGGCGCGGAGACCCAGTACTTC.

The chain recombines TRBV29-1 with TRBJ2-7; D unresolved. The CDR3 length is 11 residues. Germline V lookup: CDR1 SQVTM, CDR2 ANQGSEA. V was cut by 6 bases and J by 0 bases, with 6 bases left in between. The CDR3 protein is CSVATSYEQYF. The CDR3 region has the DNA TGCAGCGTAGCGACCTCCTACGAGCAGTACTTC.

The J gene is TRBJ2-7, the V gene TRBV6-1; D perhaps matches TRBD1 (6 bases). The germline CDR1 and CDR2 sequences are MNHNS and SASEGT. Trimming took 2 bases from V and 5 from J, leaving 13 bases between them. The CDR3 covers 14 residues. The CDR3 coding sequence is TGTGCCAGCAGTGAAATGGGGACATCCAACGAGCAGTACTTC. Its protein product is CASSEMGTSNEQYF.

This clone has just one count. In DNA, the CDR3 is TGTGCCACCAGCCAGTCGACAGGGTGGTCTGGAAACACCATATATTTT. It specifies CATSQSTGWSGNTIYF. The chain has TRBV15 and TRBJ1-3, with 7 bases that match TRBD1. CDR3 length: 16 amino acids. J was trimmed by 1 base and V by 5 bases; bases with no gene match: 8. Per germline, CDR1 LNHNV and CDR2 YYDKDF (reference sequence).

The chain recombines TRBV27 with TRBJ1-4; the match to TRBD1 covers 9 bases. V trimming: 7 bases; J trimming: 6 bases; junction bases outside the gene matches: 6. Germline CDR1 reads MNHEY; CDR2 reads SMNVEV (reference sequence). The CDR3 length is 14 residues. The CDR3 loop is CASKHGDRDEKLFF. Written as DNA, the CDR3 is TGTGCCAGCAAACACGGGGACAGGGATGAAAAACTGTTTTTT. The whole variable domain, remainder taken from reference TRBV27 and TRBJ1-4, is EAQVTQNPRYLITVTGKKLTVTCSQNMNHEYMSWYRQDPGLGLRQIYYSMNVEVTDKGDVPEGYKVSRKEKRNFPLILESPSPNQTSLYFCASKHGDRDEKLFFGSGTQLSVL.

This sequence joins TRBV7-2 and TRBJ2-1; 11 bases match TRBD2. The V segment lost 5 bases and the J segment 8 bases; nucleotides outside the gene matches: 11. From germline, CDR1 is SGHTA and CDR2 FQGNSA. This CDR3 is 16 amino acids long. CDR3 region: CASSPIAGGTWDEQFF. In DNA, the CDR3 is TGTGCCAGCAGCCCTATAGCGGGGGGGACTTGGGATGAGCAGTTCTTC.

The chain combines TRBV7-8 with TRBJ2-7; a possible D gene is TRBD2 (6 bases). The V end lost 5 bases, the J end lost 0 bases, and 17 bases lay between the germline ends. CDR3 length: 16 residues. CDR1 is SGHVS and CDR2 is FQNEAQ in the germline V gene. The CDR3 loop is CASSLTRTKTSYEQYF. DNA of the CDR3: TGTGCCAGCAGCCTGACCCGGACTAAGACCTCCTACGAGCAGTACTTC.

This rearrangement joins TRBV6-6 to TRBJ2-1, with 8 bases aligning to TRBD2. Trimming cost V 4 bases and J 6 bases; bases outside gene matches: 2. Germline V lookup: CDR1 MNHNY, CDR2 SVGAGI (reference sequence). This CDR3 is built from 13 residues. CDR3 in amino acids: CASSSSGPNEQFF. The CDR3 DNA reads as TGTGCCAGCAGTTCTAGCGGGCCCAATGAGCAGTTCTTC.

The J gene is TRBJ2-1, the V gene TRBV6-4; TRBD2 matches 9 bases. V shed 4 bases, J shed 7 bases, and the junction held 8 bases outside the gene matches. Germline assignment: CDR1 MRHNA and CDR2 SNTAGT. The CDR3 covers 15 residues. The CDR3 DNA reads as TGTGCCAGCAGTGGGTCTAGCGGGGAAGGGAATGAGCAGTTCTTC. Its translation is CASSGSSGEGNEQFF.

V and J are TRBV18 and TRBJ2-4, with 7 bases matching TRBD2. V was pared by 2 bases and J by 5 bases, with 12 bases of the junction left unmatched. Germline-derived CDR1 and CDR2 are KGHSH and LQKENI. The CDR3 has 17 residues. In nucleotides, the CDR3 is TGTGCCAGCTCACCAGCGGCGGGAGTGTCCCGCCAAAACATTCAGTACTTC. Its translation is CASSPAAGVSRQNIQYF.

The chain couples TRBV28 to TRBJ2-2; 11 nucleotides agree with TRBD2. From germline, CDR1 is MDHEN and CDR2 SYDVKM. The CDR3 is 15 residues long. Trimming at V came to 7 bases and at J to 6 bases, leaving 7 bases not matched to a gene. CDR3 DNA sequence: TGTGCCAGCAATTTTACTAGCGGGAGTCCCGGGGAGCTGTTTTTT. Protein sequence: CASNFTSGSPGELFF.

This chain's CDR3 is CAWGRGYTEAFF. The CDR3 DNA reads TGTGCCTGGGGAAGGGGATACACTGAAGCTTTCTTT. This chain connects TRBV30 to TRBJ1-1; D perhaps matches TRBD1 (5 bases). The V gene's germline CDR1 is GTSNPN and CDR2 SVGIG (reference sequence). The length of the CDR3 is 12 residues. V lost 5 bases and J lost 3, with 10 bases in between.

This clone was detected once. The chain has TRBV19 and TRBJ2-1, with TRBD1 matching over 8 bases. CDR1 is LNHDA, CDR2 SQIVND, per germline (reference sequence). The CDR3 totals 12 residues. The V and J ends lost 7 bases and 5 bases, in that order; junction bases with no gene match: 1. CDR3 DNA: TGTGCCAGTACGGGACAGGACAATGAGCAGTTCTTC. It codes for CASTGQDNEQFF.

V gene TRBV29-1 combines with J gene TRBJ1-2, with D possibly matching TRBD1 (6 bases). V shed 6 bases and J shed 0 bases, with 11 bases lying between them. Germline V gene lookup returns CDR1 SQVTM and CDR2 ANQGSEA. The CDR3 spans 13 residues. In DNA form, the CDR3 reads TGCAGCGTGGCGGGGGGCTCTAACTATGGCTACACCTTC. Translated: CSVAGGSNYGYTF.

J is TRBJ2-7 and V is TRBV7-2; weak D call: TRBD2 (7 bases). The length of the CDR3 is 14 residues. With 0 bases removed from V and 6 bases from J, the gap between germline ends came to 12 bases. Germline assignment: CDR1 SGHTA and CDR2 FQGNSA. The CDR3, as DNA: TGTGCCAGCAGCTTAGCCCAGGGAGGGGGCGAGCAGTACTTC. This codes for CASSLAQGGGEQYF.

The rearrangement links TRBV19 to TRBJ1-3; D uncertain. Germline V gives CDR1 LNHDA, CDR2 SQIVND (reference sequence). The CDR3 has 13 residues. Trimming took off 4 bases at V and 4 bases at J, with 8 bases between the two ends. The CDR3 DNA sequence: TGTGCCAGTAGTACAGGACTCGGAAACACCATATATTTT. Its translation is CASSTGLGNTIYF.

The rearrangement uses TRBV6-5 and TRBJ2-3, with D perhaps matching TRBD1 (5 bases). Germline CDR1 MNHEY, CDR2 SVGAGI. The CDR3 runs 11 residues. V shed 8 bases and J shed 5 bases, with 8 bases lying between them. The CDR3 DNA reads TGTGCCAGCCTAACAGGAGATACGCAGTATTTT. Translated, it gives CASLTGDTQYF.

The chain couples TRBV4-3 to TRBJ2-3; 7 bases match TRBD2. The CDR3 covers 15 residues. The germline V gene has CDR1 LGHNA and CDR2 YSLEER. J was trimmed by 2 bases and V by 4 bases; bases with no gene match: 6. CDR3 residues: CASSLFREATDTQYF. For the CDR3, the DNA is TGCGCCAGCAGCCTTTTCCGGGAGGCCACAGATACGCAGTATTTT.

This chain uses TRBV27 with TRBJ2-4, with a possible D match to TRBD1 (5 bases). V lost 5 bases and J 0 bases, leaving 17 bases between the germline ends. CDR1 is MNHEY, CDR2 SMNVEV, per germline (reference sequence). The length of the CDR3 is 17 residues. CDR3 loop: CASSGAPPRLAKNIQYF. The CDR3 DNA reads TGTGCCAGCAGTGGGGCCCCCCCCAGACTAGCCAAAAACATTCAGTACTTC.

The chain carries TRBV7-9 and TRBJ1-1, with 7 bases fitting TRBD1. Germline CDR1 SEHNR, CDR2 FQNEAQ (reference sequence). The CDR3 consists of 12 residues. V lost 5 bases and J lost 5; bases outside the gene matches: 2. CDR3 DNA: TGTGCCAGCAGCGACAGGGTAACTGAAGCTTTCTTT. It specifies CASSDRVTEAFF.

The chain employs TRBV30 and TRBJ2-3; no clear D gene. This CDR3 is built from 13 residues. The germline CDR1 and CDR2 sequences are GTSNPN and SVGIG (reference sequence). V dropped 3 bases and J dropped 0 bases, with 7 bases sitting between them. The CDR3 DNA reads TGTGCCTGGAGGGCAGGCAGCACAGATACGCAGTATTTT. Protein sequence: CAWRAGSTDTQYF.

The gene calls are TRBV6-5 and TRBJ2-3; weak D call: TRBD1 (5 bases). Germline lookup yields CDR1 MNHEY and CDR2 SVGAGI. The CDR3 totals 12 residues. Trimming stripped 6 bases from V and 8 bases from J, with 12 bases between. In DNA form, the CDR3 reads TGTGCCAGCAGGGACACCTGGGTTACGCAGTATTTT. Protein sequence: CASRDTWVTQYF.

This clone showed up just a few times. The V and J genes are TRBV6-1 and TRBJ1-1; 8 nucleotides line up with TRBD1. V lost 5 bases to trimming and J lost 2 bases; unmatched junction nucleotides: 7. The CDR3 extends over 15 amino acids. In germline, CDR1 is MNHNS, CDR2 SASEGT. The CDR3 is CASSPQGGRNTEAFF. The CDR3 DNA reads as TGTGCCAGCAGTCCACAGGGGGGACGAAACACTGAAGCTTTCTTT.

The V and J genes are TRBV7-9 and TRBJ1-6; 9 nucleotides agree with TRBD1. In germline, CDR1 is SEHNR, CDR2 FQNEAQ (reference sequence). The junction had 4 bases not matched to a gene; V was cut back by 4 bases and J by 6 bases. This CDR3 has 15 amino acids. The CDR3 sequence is CASSSQGQGNSPLHF. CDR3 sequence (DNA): TGTGCCAGCAGCTCCCAGGGACAGGGTAATTCACCCCTCCACTTT.

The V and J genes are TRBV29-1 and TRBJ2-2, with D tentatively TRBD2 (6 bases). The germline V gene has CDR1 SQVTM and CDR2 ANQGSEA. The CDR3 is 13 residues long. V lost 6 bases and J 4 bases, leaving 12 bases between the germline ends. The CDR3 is CSVDRETTGELFF. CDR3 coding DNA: TGCAGCGTCGACCGGGAGACCACCGGGGAGCTGTTTTTT.

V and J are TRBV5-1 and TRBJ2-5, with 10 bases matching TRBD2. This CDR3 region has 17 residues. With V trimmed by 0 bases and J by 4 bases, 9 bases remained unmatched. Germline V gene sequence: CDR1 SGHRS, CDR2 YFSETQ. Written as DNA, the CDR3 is TGCGCCAGCAGCTTGGAGGGGGCTAGCGGGAGTGGAGAGACCCAGTACTTC. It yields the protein CASSLEGASGSGETQYF.